These T cell receptor beta chains were read from a single sample in a study of blood T cell repertoires in COVID-19. TCRdb's table, derived via immunoSEQ multiplex PCR, lists solely in-frame clones and lacks some. This sample has roughly 230,000 clones, with roughly four fifths found just once. Sample: peripheral blood. These receptors originate from a woman aged 50 to 60 with acute or convalescent COVID-19. Each CDR3 is given with its conserved first and last residue. Fields, in order: V gene, D gene, J gene, clone size, CDR3 protein, CDR3 DNA. A D gene is named only where the DNA matches it firmly. Rows may omit the clone size; those that give it use once, few, many or a size class.

TRBV7-9	TRBD1	TRBJ2-2	NA	CASSPSRDRRDGELFF	TGTGCCAGCAGCCCAAGCCGGGACAGGCGGGACGGGGAGCTGTTTTTT
TRBV4-3	TRBD1	TRBJ2-7	few	CASSQDWAGGAYEQYF	TGCGCCAGCAGCCAAGATTGGGCAGGGGGAGCTTACGAGCAGTACTTC
TRBV2	TRBD2	TRBJ2-1	NA	CASIGLAGFRDEQFF	TGTGCCAGCATAGGACTAGCGGGATTCAGGGATGAGCAGTTCTTC
TRBV28	NA	TRBJ1-2	NA	CASSGTPNYGYTF	TGTGCCAGCTCCGGGACACCTAACTATGGCTACACCTTC
TRBV3-1/TRBV3-2	NA	TRBJ2-1	once	CASSQASDEQFF	TGTGCCAGCAGCCAAGCCTCGGATGAGCAGTTCTTC
TRBV19	NA	TRBJ1-5	NA	CASRDNSYSNQPQHF	TGTGCCAGTAGGGACAACTCTTATAGCAATCAGCCCCAGCATTTT
TRBV12-2	NA	TRBJ1-5	NA	CASRRVQPQHF	TGTGCAAGTCGGAGGGTTCAGCCCCAGCATTTT
TRBV10-3	TRBD1	TRBJ2-2	once	CAIRGTGFSTGELFF	TGTGCCATCAGAGGGACAGGGTTTAGCACCGGGGAGCTGTTTTTT
TRBV3-1/TRBV3-2	TRBD1	TRBJ1-5	NA	CASSRDRTEGPQHF	TGTGCCAGCAGCCGGGACAGGACCGAGGGGCCCCAGCATTTT
TRBV18	TRBD2	TRBJ2-1	NA	CASSQGTSGTMNEQFF	TGTGCCAGCTCACAAGGGACTAGCGGGACTATGAATGAGCAGTTCTTC
TRBV9	NA	TRBJ2-5	once	CASSVGPEETQYF	TGTGCCAGCAGCGTAGGTCCCGAAGAGACCCAGTACTTC